Below are 27 T cell receptor beta chains sequenced from a single sample in a study of blood T cell repertoires in COVID-19. The protocol was immunoSEQ multiplex PCR, while the TCRdb copy is restricted to in-frame clones and leaves out a portion. The profile shows 250,000 to 350,000 clones, around 89% of them singletons. Sequencing input: peripheral blood. The receptors here all came from a man between 18 and 35 years old who had recovered from COVID-19.

The rearrangement links TRBV18 to TRBJ1-1; D unresolved. The CDR3 runs 14 residues. In germline, CDR1 is KGHSH, CDR2 LQKENI. V was shortened by 3 bases and J by 0 bases, with 8 bases between the two germline ends. Here the CDR3 DNA reads TGTGCCAGCTCACCTATGGCATTGAACACTGAAGCTTTCTTT. This encodes CASSPMALNTEAFF.

The V and J genes are TRBV6-5 and TRBJ2-7, with 7 positions matching TRBD1. The CDR3 length is 12 residues. In germline, CDR1 is MNHEY, CDR2 SVGAGI. The V and J ends lost 10 bases and 6 bases, in that order; junction bases with no gene match: 9. DNA for the CDR3: TGTGCCATCCGTCCGACAGGGACCGAGCAGTACTTC. Amino acids: CAIRPTGTEQYF.

The chain employs TRBV28 and TRBJ1-2; D unclear. This CDR3 spans 14 amino acids. Trimming left V 3 bases short and J 4 bases short, with 12 bases between. The germline gives CDR1 MDHEN, CDR2 SYDVKM. CDR3 sequence reads: CASSLRPEPYGYTF. In nucleotides, the CDR3 is TGTGCCAGCAGTTTGCGGCCGGAGCCCTATGGCTACACCTTC.

V usage is TRBV24-1 and J usage is TRBJ2-1, with D perhaps TRBD1 (6 bases). Trimming removed 4 bases at V and 0 bases at J, with 12 bases between. Germline V gene lookup returns CDR1 KGHDR and CDR2 SFDVKD. The CDR3 extends over 16 amino acids. The CDR3 region is CATSDAGENSYNEQFF. The CDR3 DNA sequence: TGTGCCACCAGTGACGCAGGGGAAAACTCCTACAATGAGCAGTTCTTC.

This clone has only one observation. This chain uses TRBV5-4 with TRBJ2-1, with 12 bases aligning to TRBD2. This CDR3 has 16 residues. The trim removed 4 bases at V and 4 bases at J, leaving 6 bases unmatched. Germline CDR1 reads SGHNT; CDR2 reads YYREEE (reference sequence). The CDR3: CASSVTLAGGYNEQFF. The CDR3 DNA is TGTGCCAGCAGCGTTACACTAGCGGGGGGTTACAATGAGCAGTTCTTC. The full variable domain, rest sourced from reference TRBV5-4 and TRBJ2-1, is ETGVTQSPTHLIKTRGQQVTLRCSSQSGHNTVSWYQQALGQGPQFIFQYYREEENGRGNFPPRFSGLQFPNYSSELNVNALELDDSALYLCASSVTLAGGYNEQFFGPGTRLTVL.

The chain has TRBV5-4 and TRBJ2-1; 9 bases map to TRBD2. The length of the CDR3 is 15 residues. V gave up 5 bases and J gave up 2 bases; unmatched junction bases: 5. Germline assignment: CDR1 SGHNT and CDR2 YYREEE (reference sequence). The CDR3 reads CASRGGGGAYNEQFF. The CDR3 DNA sequence: TGTGCCAGCAGAGGTGGCGGGGGGGCCTACAATGAGCAGTTCTTC. The whole variable domain, remainder taken from reference TRBV5-4 and TRBJ2-1, is ETGVTQSPTHLIKTRGQQVTLRCSSQSGHNTVSWYQQALGQGPQFIFQYYREEENGRGNFPPRFSGLQFPNYSSELNVNALELDDSALYLCASRGGGGAYNEQFFGPGTRLTVL.

The J gene is TRBJ1-2, the V gene TRBV5-4; D gene unclear. Between the trimmed V and J ends, which lost 2 bases and 14 bases, there was a span of 19 bases. Germline values: CDR1 SGHNT, CDR2 YYREEE (reference sequence). The CDR3 covers 13 residues. The CDR3 coding sequence is TGTGCCAGCAGCTTAAAGTTGGGTTACTATTCTACCTTC. This gives the protein CASSLKLGYYSTF.

This chain uses TRBV5-1 with TRBJ2-1; 15 bases map to TRBD2. The junction had 9 bases not matched to a gene; V was cut back by 4 bases and J by 1 base. The CDR3 is 19 residues long. Per the germline V gene, CDR1 is SGHRS and CDR2 is YFSETQ. The CDR3 sequence: CASSQLGTSGGPSYNEQFF. The CDR3, as DNA: TGCGCCAGCAGCCAACTCGGGACTAGCGGGGGGCCGTCCTACAATGAGCAGTTCTTC. The full variable domain, its missing parts supplied by reference TRBV5-1 and TRBJ2-1, is KAGVTQTPRYLIKTRGQQVTLSCSPISGHRSVSWYQQTPGQGLQFLFEYFSETQRNKGNFPGRFSGRQFSNSRSEMNVSTLELGDSALYLCASSQLGTSGGPSYNEQFFGPGTRLTVL.

This rearrangement joins TRBV30 to TRBJ2-7; 13 positions match TRBD2. After removal of 6 bases from V and 6 bases from J, the junction contained 5 bases not matched to a gene. Germline CDR1 and CDR2: GTSNPN and SVGIG (reference sequence). This CDR3 is 13 amino acids long. CDR3 protein: CACPGLAGTEQYF. The DNA of the CDR3 is TGTGCCTGTCCGGGACTAGCGGGGACCGAGCAGTACTTC.

The count of this clone is one. The V call is TRBV9, the J call TRBJ1-1; D perhaps matches TRBD1 (6 bases). Between the trimmed V and J ends, which lost 3 bases and 2 bases, there was a span of 17 bases. The CDR3 sequence is 16 residues long. Germline CDR1 and CDR2: SGDLS and YYNGEE. The chain's CDR3 is CASSDGQGGKNTEAFF. In DNA, the CDR3 is TGTGCCAGCAGCGATGGGCAAGGGGGAAAAAACACTGAAGCTTTCTTT.

This clone occurred a few times. The rearrangement joins TRBV6-6 to TRBJ1-5, with D unclear. Trimming took off 10 bases at V and 2 bases at J, with 15 bases between the two ends. CDR1 is MNHNY and CDR2 is SVGAGI in the germline V gene (reference sequence). The CDR3 length is 14 residues. CDR3 loop: CATYMSGGNQPQHF. CDR3 in DNA: TGTGCCACCTACATGTCAGGTGGCAATCAGCCCCAGCATTTT.

This chain links TRBV10-3 with TRBJ2-5; 7 nucleotides match TRBD1. Germline-derived CDR1 and CDR2 are ENHRY and SYGVKD. This CDR3 has 15 residues. After removal of 3 bases from V and 0 bases from J, the junction contained 4 bases not matched to a gene. CDR3: CAISEGDRNQETQYF. For the CDR3, the DNA is TGTGCCATCAGTGAAGGGGACAGAAACCAAGAGACCCAGTACTTC.

The chain recombines TRBV7-3 with TRBJ2-5; D is ambiguous. V lost 0 bases to trimming and J lost 5 bases, with 7 bases between them. Germline loops: CDR1 SGHTA, CDR2 FQGTGA. The CDR3 length is 13 residues. CDR3 in amino acids: CASSLTNSETQYF. DNA for the CDR3: TGTGCCAGCAGCTTAACGAACTCGGAGACCCAGTACTTC. The full variable domain, in which reference TRBV7-3 and TRBJ2-5 provide the parts outside the CDR3, is GAGVSQTPSNKVTEKGKYVELRCDPISGHTALYWYRQSLGQGPEFLIYFQGTGAADDSGLPNDRFFAVRPEGSVSTLKIQRTERGDSAVYLCASSLTNSETQYFGPGTRLLVL.

The rearrangement uses TRBV27 and TRBJ2-7; 8 positions agree with TRBD2. The CDR3 runs 15 residues. The ends lost 0 bases at V and 5 bases at J; junction bases unmatched: 6. Per the germline V gene, CDR1 is MNHEY and CDR2 is SMNVEV (reference sequence). CDR3 in amino acids: CASSLSGTSFNEQYF. The CDR3 coding sequence is TGTGCCAGCAGTTTATCCGGGACTAGTTTCAACGAGCAGTACTTC.

Only a few counts were recorded for this clone. This chain uses TRBV10-2 with TRBJ1-6; 7 bases align to TRBD1. The CDR3 has 16 residues. Trimming took 3 bases from V and 2 from J; bases not matched to a gene: 4. Per the germline V gene, CDR1 is WSHSY and CDR2 is SAAADI. Written as DNA, the CDR3 is TGCGCCAGCAGTGAAAAGGGGACAGCCTATAATTCACCCCTCCACTTT. Its translation: CASSEKGTAYNSPLHF.

Remarks on this clone: At the DNA level, this CDR3 is encoded by other sequences in the same sample as well. The rearrangement links TRBV5-1 to TRBJ1-4; D is unresolved. The CDR3 is 16 residues long. Germline V CDR1 and CDR2: SGHRS, YFSETQ. The V end was cut by 0 bases, the J end by 0 bases, with 9 bases between. CDR3: CASSLAPRATNEKLFF. As DNA, the CDR3 is TGCGCCAGCAGCTTGGCGCCCCGGGCAACTAATGAAAAACTGTTTTTT.

The chain combines TRBV27 with TRBJ2-3; TRBD2 matches 9 bases. The ends lost 5 bases at V and 4 bases at J; junction bases unmatched: 10. Germline CDR1 reads MNHEY; CDR2 reads SMNVEV (reference sequence). This CDR3 is 16 amino acids long. The DNA for the CDR3 is TGTGCCAGCAGTCCAGGTAGCGGGAGTGGGTCAGATACGCAGTATTTT. Translated, it gives CASSPGSGSGSDTQYF.

The chain is built from TRBV19 and TRBJ1-4; tentative D call: TRBD1 (5 bases). The CDR3 has 14 residues. The V gene's germline CDR1 is LNHDA and CDR2 SQIVND (reference sequence). Trimming removed 1 base at V and 4 bases at J, with 7 bases between. CDR3: CASSIAQGNEKLFF. In DNA, the CDR3 is TGTGCCAGTAGTATAGCGCAGGGTAATGAAAAACTGTTTTTT.

The sample holds one count of this clone. The J gene is TRBJ1-1, the V gene TRBV7-8; D is undetermined. The CDR3 has 14 residues. Trimming took 3 bases from V and 0 from J, leaving 8 bases between them. Germline V gene sequence: CDR1 SGHVS, CDR2 FQNEAQ. In nucleotides, the CDR3 is TGTGCCAGCAGCTTCAGACGGGTGAACACTGAAGCTTTCTTT. Amino acids: CASSFRRVNTEAFF.

The chain links TRBV5-1 to TRBJ2-1, with 7 bases fitting TRBD2. From germline, CDR1 is SGHRS and CDR2 YFSETQ. With V trimmed by 3 bases and J by 4 bases, 10 bases remained unmatched. The CDR3 covers 16 residues. The CDR3 reads CASSSSLRGSYNEQFF. The CDR3, as DNA: TGCGCCAGCAGCTCCTCGCTGCGGGGGTCTTACAATGAGCAGTTCTTC.

The chain joins TRBV19 to TRBJ2-3, with a possible D match to TRBD1 (5 bases). CDR1 is LNHDA and CDR2 is SQIVND in the germline V gene (reference sequence). Trimming shortened V by 7 bases and J by 0 bases, and 8 bases separated the two germline ends. The CDR3 has 13 amino acids. This chain's CDR3 is CASKKGSTDTQYF. DNA for the CDR3: TGTGCCAGTAAAAAGGGGAGCACAGATACGCAGTATTTT.

This clone was detected once. The chain joins TRBV30 to TRBJ2-1; 8 positions agree with TRBD1. This CDR3 spans 15 amino acids. V lost 6 bases, J lost 5 bases, and 12 bases stayed unmatched. Germline V gene data show CDR1 as GTSNPN and CDR2 as SVGIG (reference sequence). The CDR3: CACNLNRGKDNEQFF. The DNA for the CDR3 is TGTGCCTGCAACCTAAACAGGGGGAAGGACAATGAGCAGTTCTTC.

This chain joins TRBV7-9 and TRBJ2-7; unclear D gene. The germline V gene has CDR1 SEHNR and CDR2 FQNEAQ (reference sequence). The CDR3 covers 14 residues. V dropped 0 bases and J dropped 4 bases, with 10 bases sitting between them. CDR3 residues: CASSLALQDYEQYF. The CDR3 DNA is TGTGCCAGCAGCTTAGCGCTTCAGGATTACGAGCAGTACTTC.

This sequence joins TRBV6-5 and TRBJ2-7; TRBD2 aligns across 8 bases. V lost 2 bases, J lost 0 bases, and 6 bases stayed unmatched. Germline-derived CDR1 and CDR2 are MNHEY and SVGAGI. The CDR3 has 16 amino acids. CDR3 sequence: CASSYKSGTSSYEQYF. The CDR3 coding sequence is TGTGCCAGCAGTTACAAGTCCGGGACTAGCTCCTACGAGCAGTACTTC.

The genes are TRBV9 and TRBJ2-2; possible D gene TRBD1, 6 bases. The CDR3 consists of 19 residues. CDR1 is SGDLS, CDR2 YYNGEE, per germline. V was cut by 2 bases and J by 0 bases, with 20 bases left in between. In DNA, the CDR3 is TGTGCCAGCAGCGTTGTAGGGGTGATGGGGGCCCCGAACACCGGGGAGCTGTTTTTT. It encodes CASSVVGVMGAPNTGELFF.

J is TRBJ2-1 and V is TRBV6-5, with D maybe TRBD1 (5 bases). V was clipped by 0 bases and J by 5 bases, with 11 bases between them. The CDR3 runs 15 residues. In germline, CDR1 is MNHEY, CDR2 SVGAGI. The DNA of the CDR3 is TGTGCCAGCAGTTACTCCTTGGGGCAGAACAATGAGCAGTTCTTC. Its translation: CASSYSLGQNNEQFF.

V usage is TRBV27 and J usage is TRBJ2-7; D might be TRBD2 (6 bases). This CDR3 region has 13 residues. V shed 7 bases and J shed 4 bases, with 14 bases lying between them. CDR1 and CDR2 from the germline V gene are MNHEY and SMNVEV (reference sequence). The DNA for the CDR3 is TGTGCCAGCAAAACCGGGAGAAATTACGAGCAGTACTTC. Translated: CASKTGRNYEQYF.